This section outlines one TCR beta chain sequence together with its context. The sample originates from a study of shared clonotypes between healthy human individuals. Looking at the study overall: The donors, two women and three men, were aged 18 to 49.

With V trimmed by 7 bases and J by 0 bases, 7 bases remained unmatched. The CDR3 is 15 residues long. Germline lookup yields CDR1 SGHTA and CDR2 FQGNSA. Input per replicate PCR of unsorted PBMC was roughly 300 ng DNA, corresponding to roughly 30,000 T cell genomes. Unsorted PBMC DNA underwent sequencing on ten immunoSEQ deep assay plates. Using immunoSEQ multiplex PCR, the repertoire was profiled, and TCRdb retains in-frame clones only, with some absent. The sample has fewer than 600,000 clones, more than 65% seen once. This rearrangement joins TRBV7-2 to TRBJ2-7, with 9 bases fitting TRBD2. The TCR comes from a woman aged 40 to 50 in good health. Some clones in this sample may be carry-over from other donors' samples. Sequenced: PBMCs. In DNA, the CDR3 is TGTGCCAGCAACTCAGCGGGAGGTCCCTCCTACGAGCAGTACTTC. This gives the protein CASNSAGGPSYEQYF.